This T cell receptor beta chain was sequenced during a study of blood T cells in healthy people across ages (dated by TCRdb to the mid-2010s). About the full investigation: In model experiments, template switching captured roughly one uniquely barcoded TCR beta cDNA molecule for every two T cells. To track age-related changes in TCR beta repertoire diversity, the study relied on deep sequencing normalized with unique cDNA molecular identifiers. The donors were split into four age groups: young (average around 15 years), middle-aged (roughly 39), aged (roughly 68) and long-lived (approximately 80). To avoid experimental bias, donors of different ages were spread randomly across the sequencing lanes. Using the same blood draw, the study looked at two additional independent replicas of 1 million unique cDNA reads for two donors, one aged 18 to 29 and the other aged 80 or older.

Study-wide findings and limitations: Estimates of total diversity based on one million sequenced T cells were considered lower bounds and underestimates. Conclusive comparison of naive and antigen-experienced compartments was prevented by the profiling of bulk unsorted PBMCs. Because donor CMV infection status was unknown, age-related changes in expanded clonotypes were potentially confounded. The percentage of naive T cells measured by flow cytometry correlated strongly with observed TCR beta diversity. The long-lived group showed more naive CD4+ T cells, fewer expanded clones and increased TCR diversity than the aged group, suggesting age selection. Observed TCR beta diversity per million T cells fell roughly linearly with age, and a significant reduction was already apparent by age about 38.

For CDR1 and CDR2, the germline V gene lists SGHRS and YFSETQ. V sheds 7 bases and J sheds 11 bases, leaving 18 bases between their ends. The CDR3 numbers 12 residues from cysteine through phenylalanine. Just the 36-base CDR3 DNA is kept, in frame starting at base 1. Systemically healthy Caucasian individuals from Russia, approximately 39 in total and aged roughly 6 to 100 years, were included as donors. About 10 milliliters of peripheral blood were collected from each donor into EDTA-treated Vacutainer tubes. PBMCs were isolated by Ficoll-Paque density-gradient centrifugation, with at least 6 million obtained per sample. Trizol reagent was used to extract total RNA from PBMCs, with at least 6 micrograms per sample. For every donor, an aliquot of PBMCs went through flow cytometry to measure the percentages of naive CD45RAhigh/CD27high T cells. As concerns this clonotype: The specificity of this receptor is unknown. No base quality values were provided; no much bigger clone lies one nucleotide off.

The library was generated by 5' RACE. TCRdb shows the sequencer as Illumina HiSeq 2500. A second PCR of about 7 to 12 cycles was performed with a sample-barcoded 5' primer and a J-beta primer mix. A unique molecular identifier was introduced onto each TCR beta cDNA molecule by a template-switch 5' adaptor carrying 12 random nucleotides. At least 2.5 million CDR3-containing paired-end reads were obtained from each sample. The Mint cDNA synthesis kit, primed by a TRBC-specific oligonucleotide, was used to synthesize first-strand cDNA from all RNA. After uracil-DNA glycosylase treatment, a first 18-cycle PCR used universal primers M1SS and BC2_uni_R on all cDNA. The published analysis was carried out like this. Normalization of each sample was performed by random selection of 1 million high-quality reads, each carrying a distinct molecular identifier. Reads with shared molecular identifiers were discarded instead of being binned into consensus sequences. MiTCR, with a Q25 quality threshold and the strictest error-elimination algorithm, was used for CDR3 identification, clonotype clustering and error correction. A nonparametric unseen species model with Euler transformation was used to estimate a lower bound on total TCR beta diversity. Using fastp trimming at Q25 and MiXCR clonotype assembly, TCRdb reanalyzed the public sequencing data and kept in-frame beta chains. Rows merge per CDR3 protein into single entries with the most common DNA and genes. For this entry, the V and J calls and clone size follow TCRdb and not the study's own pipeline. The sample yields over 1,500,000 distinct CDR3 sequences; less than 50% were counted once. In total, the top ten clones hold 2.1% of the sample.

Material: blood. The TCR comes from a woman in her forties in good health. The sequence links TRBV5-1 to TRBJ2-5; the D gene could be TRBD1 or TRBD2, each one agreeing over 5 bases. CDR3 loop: CASGSRGNEQYF. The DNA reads TGCGCCAGCGGGTCGAGGGGCAATGAGCAGTACTTC.